What follows describes a single T cell receptor (beta chain). Researchers took RNA transcripts and amplified the TCR beta CDR3 regions from them. The TCR CDR3 was amplified in a first-round RT-PCR using the HTBI primer set. Each CDR3 protein is one row after TCRdb ran MiXCR on the multiplex PCR reads. This table holds 300,000 or so distinct CDR3 sequences, about 15% found once. The sample comes from a study of T cells in Graves' hyperthyroidism and ophthalmopathy. CDR3 length equals 16 residues. In germline, CDR1 is SEHNR, CDR2 FQNEAQ (reference sequence). The V gene end was trimmed by 2 bases and the J gene end by 5 bases; junction bases not matched to a gene: 5. Diagnosing involved the use of clinical symptoms, serum thyroxine and TRAb, thyroid ultrasound and orbital computed tomography.

Sequencing input: blood. This receptor was taken from a woman in her sixties with Graves' ophthalmopathy. The chain is built from TRBV7-9 and TRBJ2-2, with 10 positions matching TRBD2. CDR3 coding DNA: TGTGCCAGCAGCTTACTAGCGGGAGACCCTACCGGGGAGCTGTTTTTT. It encodes CASSLLAGDPTGELFF.